Sequencing of this TCR beta chain was carried out in a study of T cell repertoires in aging, cancer and after chemotherapy. On the study more broadly: Over several months to years, re-sampled healthy donor repertoires clearly shared clones. The study, taken as a whole, reports: No conclusions about immunological memory after chemotherapy can be drawn from the repertoire data. In each cancer cohort, median generation probability increased across chemotherapy, suggesting thymic output rebounded. Compared with age-matched healthy donors, untreated hematological or solid cancer patients showed higher blood TCR clonality.

As to this clonotype: The antigen remains undetermined.

TCR beta rearrangements were amplified from peripheral blood genomic DNA. TRB rearrangements spanning V, D and J were amplified using mixed TRB-A/B primers. Each CDR3 protein is one row after TCRdb ran MiXCR on the multiplex PCR reads. In the table there are 3,500 to 4,500 distinct CDR3 sequences, 25% to 35% of which are singletons. This receptor was obtained from a human donor in good health. The sequencing input was blood.

CDR3 bases: TGTGCCAGTAGTATCCCAGGGGGCTATAATTCACCCCTCCACTTT. Translated, it gives CASSIPGGYNSPLHF. This chain joins TRBV19 and TRBJ1-6, with 7 bases matching TRBD1. The germline gives CDR1 LNHDA, CDR2 SQIVND (reference sequence). The CDR3 totals 15 residues. V trimming: 3 bases; J trimming: 3 bases; junction bases outside the gene matches: 2. The full variable domain, rest sourced from reference TRBV19 and TRBJ1-6, is DGGITQSPKYLFRKEGQNVTLSCEQNLNHDAMYWYRQDPGQGLRLIYYSQIVNDFQKGDIAEGYSVSREKKESFPLTVTSAQKNPTAFYLCASSIPGGYNSPLHFGNGTRLTVT.